The 18 T cell receptor beta chains in this list originate from one sample, sequenced in a study of PD-1 blockade in classical Hodgkin lymphoma. All the patients suffered relapse after autologous stem cell transplantation, and brentuximab vedotin exposure differed. Libraries were prepared by immunoSEQ multiplex PCR; TCRdb keeps only in-frame clonotypes and omits some of them. Of about 86,000 clones detected, roughly 87% appear once; the ten largest clones hold around 10%. Sequenced here: peripheral blood mononuclear cells (PBMCs), sampled before the second cycle of nivolumab. These receptors were taken from a human donor with classical Hodgkin lymphoma.

This clone was seen a few times. The chain employs TRBV7-9 and TRBJ1-2; 9 nucleotides align to TRBD1. The length of the CDR3 is 15 residues. CDR1 and CDR2 (germline): SEHNR, FQNEAQ (reference sequence). J lost 7 bases, V lost 5 bases, and 11 bases had no gene match. CDR3 bases: TGTGCCAGCAGCCCCTACCCGGACAGGGGCGGTGGCTACACCTTC. This sequence encodes CASSPYPDRGGGYTF.

This clone was seen a single time. The chain uses TRBV4-1 and TRBJ1-6; TRBD1 is a possible D gene (6 bases). CDR3 length: 16 amino acids. Per germline, CDR1 MGHRA and CDR2 YSYEKL. V lost 2 bases to trimming and J lost 7 bases, with 15 bases between them. CDR3 amino acids: CASSQLRAGVNSPLHF. CDR3 DNA sequence: TGCGCCAGCAGCCAACTTAGAGCAGGGGTAAATTCACCCCTCCACTTT.

The chain couples TRBV27 to TRBJ1-1; D unclear. Germline V gene data show CDR1 as MNHEY and CDR2 as SMNVEV (reference sequence). This CDR3 has 13 residues. The V gene lost 0 bases and the J gene lost 0 bases, with 2 bases spanning the gap. In DNA, the CDR3 is TGTGCCAGCAGTTTATCTATGAACACTGAAGCTTTCTTT. This sequence encodes CASSLSMNTEAFF.

The chain joins TRBV10-3 to TRBJ2-1, with TRBD2 matching over 8 bases. Germline lookup yields CDR1 ENHRY and CDR2 SYGVKD. The CDR3 is made up of 13 amino acids. With 3 bases clipped from V and 9 bases from J, the junction kept 4 bases outside the gene matches. The CDR3 is CAISEGGLGEQFF. As DNA, the CDR3 is TGTGCCATCAGTGAAGGGGGACTAGGTGAGCAGTTCTTC.

This rearrangement joins TRBV4-2 to TRBJ2-5, with 7 bases fitting TRBD1. There are 15 residues in the CDR3. CDR1 is LGHNA and CDR2 is YNFKEQ in the germline V gene. The J segment lost 4 bases and the V segment lost 1 base, leaving 6 bases of the junction unmatched. CDR3 nucleotides: TGTGCCAGCAGCCAAGTATGGACAGGAGGAGAGACCCAGTACTTC. Translation gives CASSQVWTGGETQYF.

The chain combines TRBV2 with TRBJ1-1; 9 bases are shared with TRBD1. The germline CDR1 and CDR2 sequences are SNHLY and FYNNEI. Germline trimming cut 7 bases from V and 4 bases from J; bases unmatched to any gene: 7. The CDR3 totals 14 residues. CDR3 nucleotides: TGTGCCAGCAAGGGGGGGACAGGGCCCACTGAAGCTTTCTTT. This translates into CASKGGTGPTEAFF.

The chain couples TRBV7-8 to TRBJ2-7; D gene uncertain. The germline gives CDR1 SGHVS, CDR2 FQNEAQ. The CDR3 is made up of 15 amino acids. V lost 5 bases, J lost 0 bases, and 14 bases lay in between. The CDR3, as DNA: TGTGCCAGCAGCCCTGCGGCCTCCGGCTCCTACGAGCAGTACTTC. It yields the protein CASSPAASGSYEQYF.

This clone has at least ten counts. The rearrangement joins TRBV10-3 to TRBJ1-1, with TRBD1 identical over 7 bases. The CDR3 extends over 17 amino acids. The V gene's germline CDR1 is ENHRY and CDR2 SYGVKD. V was clipped by 0 bases and J by 0 bases; unmatched bases: 7. CDR3 nucleotides: TGTGCCATCAGTGAGTCAAGGGGGGGACAGCTGAACACTGAAGCTTTCTTT. It specifies CAISESRGGQLNTEAFF.

The chain combines TRBV19 with TRBJ1-2; 10 bases line up with TRBD1. CDR1 is LNHDA, CDR2 SQIVND, per germline (reference sequence). The ends lost 4 bases at V and 5 bases at J; junction bases unmatched: 7. CDR3 length: 15 amino acids. The CDR3 region is CASSTPPGQGYGYTF. CDR3 in DNA: TGTGCCAGTAGTACCCCACCGGGACAGGGGTATGGCTACACCTTC.

The gene calls are TRBV11-2 and TRBJ2-7; D ambiguous. This CDR3 spans 13 amino acids. Germline V gene sequence: CDR1 SGHAT, CDR2 FQNNGV. V lost 0 bases and J lost 3, with 6 bases in between. The CDR3 region has the DNA TGTGCCAGCAGCTTAGATGACGGCTACGAGCAGTACTTC. This codes for CASSLDDGYEQYF.

The V call is TRBV7-2, the J call TRBJ2-1, with D unclear. Per the germline V gene, CDR1 is SGHTA and CDR2 is FQGNSA. This CDR3 comprises 15 residues. The germline V and J ends were trimmed by 3 bases and 0 bases, with 9 bases remaining between them. As DNA, the CDR3 is TGTGCCAGCAGCTTCGGCGTTAACTCCTACAATGAGCAGTTCTTC. Its protein is CASSFGVNSYNEQFF.

This chain uses TRBV16 with TRBJ2-2, with no clear D. This CDR3 contains 12 residues. V lost 4 bases and J lost 4, with 4 bases in between. Germline V CDR1 and CDR2: KGHSY, FQNENV. This CDR3 reads CASSPITGELFF. The CDR3 DNA reads as TGTGCCAGCAGCCCTATCACCGGGGAGCTGTTTTTT.

Written as DNA, the CDR3 is TGTGCCAGCAGCACCCGGACTAGGGGATACAATGAGCAGTTCTTC. It yields the protein CASSTRTRGYNEQFF. The genes are TRBV7-2 and TRBJ2-1; 7 nucleotides align to TRBD2. This CDR3 has 15 amino acids. V was clipped by 5 bases and J by 4 bases; unmatched bases: 8. The V gene's germline CDR1 is SGHTA and CDR2 FQGNSA.

The rearrangement uses TRBV6-5 and TRBJ2-3, with 11 bases identical to TRBD2. The germline V gene encodes CDR1 MNHEY and CDR2 SVGAGI. CDR3 size: 15 residues. J lost 10 bases, V lost 2 bases, and 8 bases had no gene match. The CDR3 DNA sequence: TGTGCCAGCAGTTACACCCCGGGACTAGCGGCACCGCAGTATTTT. It codes for CASSYTPGLAAPQYF.

The chain links TRBV28 to TRBJ2-5, with a tentative D call TRBD2 (7 bases). Per germline, CDR1 MDHEN and CDR2 SYDVKM. The V end was cut by 6 bases, the J end by 3 bases, with 17 bases between. This CDR3 region has 15 residues. The CDR3 region is CASRSMWGGEETQYF. The CDR3 DNA reads as TGTGCCAGCAGATCAATGTGGGGGGGCGAAGAGACCCAGTACTTC. The variable domain in full, completed from reference TRBV28 and TRBJ2-5, reads DVKVTQSSRYLVKRTGEKVFLECVQDMDHENMFWYRQDPGLGLRLIYFSYDVKMKEKGDIPEGYSVSREKKERFSLILESASTNQTSMYLCASRSMWGGEETQYFGPGTRLLVL.

This sequence joins TRBV28 and TRBJ1-2; 7 nucleotides align to TRBD1. The CDR3 covers 12 residues. The germline V gene encodes CDR1 MDHEN and CDR2 SYDVKM. With V trimmed by 8 bases and J by 8 bases, 8 bases remained unmatched. CDR3 DNA: TGTGCCAGCCACAGGGGTGGAGGCGGCTACACCTTC. Protein: CASHRGGGGYTF.

The chain carries TRBV21-1 and TRBJ2-3; TRBD1, the table's D call, was not compared with the DNA. TRBV21-1 has pseudogene status. The CDR3 has 15 residues. Written as DNA, the CDR3 is TGTGCCAGCAGCCCACAGGGCGAATGCACAGATACGCAGTATTTT. It encodes CASSPQGECTDTQYF.

The chain is built from TRBV29-1 and TRBJ2-7; 7 positions match TRBD1. The CDR3 is made up of 13 amino acids. V gave up 7 bases and J gave up 0 bases; unmatched junction bases: 6. Germline-derived CDR1 and CDR2 are SQVTM and ANQGSEA. DNA of the CDR3: TGCAGCGCCACGACAGGGCCCTCCTACGAGCAGTACTTC. It is translated as CSATTGPSYEQYF.